Below, one TCR beta chain is given with its context. The data derive from a study of blood T cell repertoires in COVID-19. The protocol was immunoSEQ multiplex PCR, while the TCRdb copy is restricted to in-frame clones and leaves out a portion. The table includes about 35,000 clones, approximately 89% detected once. CDR1 is MNHEY and CDR2 is SVGEGT in the germline V gene. Trimming took 6 bases from V and 5 from J; bases not matched to a gene: 11. This CDR3 region has 17 residues. V is TRBV6-2 or TRBV6-3 and J is TRBJ2-5; 14 bases match TRBD2. This TCR came from a man in his 60s with active or convalescent COVID-19. Source material: peripheral blood. The DNA for the CDR3 is TGTGCCAGCAGCTCCGGACTAGCGGGGGGCGGAGGGGAGACCCAGTACTTC. Translated: CASSSGLAGGGGETQYF.